This is a list of T cell receptor beta chains from one sample in a study of a mutant IDH1 vaccine in newly diagnosed glioma. Some clones are missing from TCRdb's copy, which holds only in-frame ones; the method was immunoSEQ multiplex PCR. This sample has tens of thousands of clones, with roughly four fifths found just once. The antigens of these receptors remain unknown. Sequencing was performed on PBMCs, taken from a glioma patient whose treatment included an IDH1 peptide vaccine. The receptor set was obtained from a man aged 35 to 55 with glioma. The CDR3 runs from the conserved cysteine through the conserved F or W. D genes are given only for firm matches. Not all rows give a size; the values are once, few, many and, for expanded clones, a class.

size | D | J | V | CDR3 | DNA
once | NA | TRBJ1-5 | TRBV4-3 | CASSQDKTSNQPQHF | TGCGCCAGCAGCCAAGACAAGACTAGCAATCAGCCCCAGCATTTT
NA | NA | TRBJ2-6 | TRBV11-2 | CASSLDPLLIDSGANVLTF | TGTGCCAGCAGCTTAGATCCATTATTGATAGATTCTGGGGCCAACGTCCTGACTTTC
once | TRBD1 | TRBJ2-2 | TRBV6-1 | CASGRQGAVGELFF | TGTGCCAGCGGCCGACAGGGGGCGGTCGGGGAGCTGTTTTTT
once | TRBD1 | TRBJ2-7 | TRBV6-5 | CASRPTGGGEQYF | TGTGCCAGCAGACCGACAGGGGGCGGCGAGCAGTACTTC
NA | TRBD2 | TRBJ2-3 | TRBV5-6 | CASTPLAGATDTQYF | TGTGCCAGCACTCCACTAGCGGGAGCCACAGATACGCAGTATTTT
once | TRBD2 | TRBJ2-1 | TRBV4-2 | CASGTSVISGEQFF | TGTGCCAGCGGGACTAGCGTAATCTCGGGGGAGCAGTTCTTC
NA | NA | TRBJ2-7 | TRBV7-9 | CASSLRQSYEQYF | TGTGCCAGCAGCTTACGACAGTCCTACGAGCAGTACTTC
once | TRBD1 | TRBJ2-7 | TRBV6-5 | CASSYLPTGAAYEQYF | TGTGCCAGCAGTTACCTCCCGACAGGGGCGGCCTACGAGCAGTACTTC
NA | NA | TRBJ2-1 | TRBV6-5 | CASSYYGTPGDEQFF | TGTGCCAGCAGTTACTACGGTACCCCGGGCGATGAGCAGTTCTTC
NA | TRBD1 | TRBJ2-7 | TRBV11-2 | CASSLGPGQPYEQYF | TGTGCCAGCAGCTTAGGCCCGGGACAGCCCTACGAGCAGTACTTC
few | NA | TRBJ1-1 | TRBV14 | CASSQGYMNTEAFF | TGTGCCAGCAGCCAAGGGTACATGAACACTGAAGCTTTCTTT
NA | NA | TRBJ2-2 | TRBV21-1 | CASSLGDRGLTGELFF | TGTGCCAGCAGCTTGGGAGACAGGGGGCTTACCGGGGAGCTGTTTTTT
NA | NA | TRBJ2-3 | TRBV5-1 | CASSGAAGVGTQYF | TGCGCCAGCAGCGGCGCCGCAGGGGTGGGTACGCAGTATTTT
NA | TRBD1 | TRBJ2-1 | TRBV7-9 | CASSLVSGQGSEQFF | TGTGCCAGCAGCTTAGTGTCGGGACAGGGATCTGAGCAGTTCTTC
NA | NA | TRBJ2-7 | TRBV5-4 | CASNRQGGSYEQYF | TGTGCCAGCAACCGGCAGGGGGGATCCTACGAGCAGTACTTC
NA | NA | TRBJ1-2 | TRBV5-6 | CASSYVTLNYGYTF | TGTGCCAGCAGTTACGTGACTTTAAACTATGGCTACACCTTC
NA | TRBD2 | TRBJ2-3 | TRBV5-5 | CASSLAGGRDTQYF | TGTGCCAGCAGCTTAGCGGGGGGTCGGGATACGCAGTATTTT
NA | TRBD2 | TRBJ2-2 | TRBV7-2 | CASSARPSGGNTGELFF | TGTGCCAGCAGCGCTCGCCCTAGCGGGGGGAACACCGGGGAGCTGTTTTTT
once | NA | TRBJ1-6 | TRBV7-2 | CASSLGEYNSPLHF | TGTGCCAGCAGCTTAGGGGAGTATAATTCACCCCTCCACTTT
NA | TRBD1 | TRBJ1-3 | TRBV5-4 | CASSGDRGGNTIYF | TGTGCCAGCAGCGGTGACAGGGGGGGAAACACCATATATTTT
NA | TRBD1 | TRBJ2-7 | TRBV15 | CATSRDRGFEQYF | TGTGCCACCAGCCGTGACAGGGGCTTCGAGCAGTACTTC
few | NA | TRBJ1-3 | TRBV7-9 | CASSFRSGGRPGNTIYF | TGTGCCAGCAGCTTCCGAAGCGGGGGGCGGCCTGGAAACACCATATATTTT
NA | NA | TRBJ1-1 | TRBV6-1 | CASRLGNTEAFF | TGTGCCAGCAGATTGGGGAACACTGAAGCTTTCTTT
NA | TRBD2 | TRBJ2-7 | TRBV30 | CAWSVGASGYEQYF | TGTGCCTGGAGTGTAGGGGCTAGCGGCTACGAGCAGTACTTC
few | TRBD1 | TRBJ2-1 | TRBV19 | CASTLDRSSYNEQFF | TGTGCCAGTACCCTGGACAGGTCTTCCTACAATGAGCAGTTCTTC
NA | NA | TRBJ2-7 | TRBV7-8 | CASSPRGLRLTYEQYF | TGTGCCAGCAGCCCGAGGGGACTCCGCCTAACCTACGAGCAGTACTTC
NA | NA | TRBJ1-5 | TRBV28 | CASGTHRVNSNQPQHF | TGTGCCAGCGGCACCCACAGGGTTAATAGCAATCAGCCCCAGCATTTT
NA | NA | TRBJ1-2 | TRBV23-1 | CASSLAGGGAAF | TGCGCCAGCAGCCTTGCGGGGGGCGGGGCGGCCTTC
NA | NA | TRBJ1-2 | TRBV27 | CASSSGFGYTF | TGTGCCAGCAGTTCTGGGTTTGGCTACACCTTC
once | NA | TRBJ2-1 | TRBV30 | CAWSVPDRLNEQFF | TGTGCCTGGAGTGTACCGGACAGACTAAATGAGCAGTTCTTC
NA | NA | TRBJ1-4 | TRBV19 | CASNAGLTNEKLFF | TGTGCCAGTAATGCGGGGCTGACTAATGAAAAACTGTTTTTT
NA | NA | TRBJ1-1 | TRBV2 | CASSLRPGNTEAFF | TGTGCCAGCAGTTTACGGCCAGGGAACACTGAAGCTTTCTTT
NA | NA | TRBJ2-2 | TRBV7-2 | CASSPRHKGSAGELFF | TGTGCCAGCAGCCCCAGGCATAAGGGGTCCGCCGGGGAGCTGTTTTTT
NA | NA | TRBJ1-1 | TRBV6-1 | CASSEMVGYGTEAFF | TGTGCCAGCAGTGAAATGGTAGGGTACGGGACTGAAGCTTTCTTT
NA | NA | TRBJ1-2 | TRBV15 | CATGPAGHYGYTF | TGTGCCACCGGCCCCGCAGGGCACTATGGCTACACCTTC
NA | NA | TRBJ2-7 | TRBV19 | CASSIRGPSYEQYF | TGTGCCAGTAGTATTCGCGGTCCCTCCTACGAGCAGTACTTC
NA | NA | TRBJ2-7 | TRBV5-1 | CASSLELDISYEQYF | TGCGCCAGCAGCTTGGAGCTGGACATCTCCTACGAGCAGTACTTC
NA | TRBD2 | TRBJ2-6 | TRBV9 | CASSVSLAGGSGANVLTF | TGTGCCAGCAGCGTATCGCTAGCGGGCGGCTCTGGGGCCAACGTCCTGACTTTC
few | NA | TRBJ2-2 | TRBV30 | CAWSGINTGELFF | TGTGCCTGGTCAGGGATTAACACCGGGGAGCTGTTTTTT
NA | TRBD1 | TRBJ1-2 | TRBV7-9 | CASSPGQANYGYTF | TGTGCCAGCAGCCCCGGACAGGCGAACTATGGCTACACCTTC
NA | NA | TRBJ1-1 | TRBV5-5 | CASSLGRPNTEAFF | TGTGCCAGCAGCTTGGGCAGGCCGAACACTGAAGCTTTCTTT
NA | NA | TRBJ1-1 | TRBV28 | CASSLSRRQGKMNTEAFF | TGTGCCAGCAGTTTAAGTCGGCGGCAGGGAAAGATGAACACTGAAGCTTTCTTT
NA | NA | TRBJ2-1 | TRBV7-2 | CASSSDSGQGEQFF | TGTGCCAGCAGTTCGGACAGTGGGCAGGGGGAGCAGTTCTTC
NA | TRBD2 | TRBJ2-7 | TRBV5-6 | CASSWGLAGGHEQYF | TGTGCCAGCAGCTGGGGACTAGCGGGAGGTCACGAGCAGTACTTC
NA | NA | TRBJ1-5 | TRBV4-3 | CASSPIVGQPQHF | TGCGCCAGCAGCCCTATCGTCGGGCAGCCCCAGCATTTT
NA | NA | TRBJ2-2 | TRBV6-5 | CASSYLHFGLTGELFF | TGTGCCAGCAGTTACCTACATTTTGGCCTGACCGGGGAGCTGTTTTTT
NA | NA | TRBJ2-2 | TRBV19 | CASRGTNTGELFF | TGTGCCAGTAGGGGGACTAACACCGGGGAGCTGTTTTTT
NA | TRBD1 | TRBJ2-3 | TRBV13 | CASSSRDRGLTQYF | TGTGCCAGCAGCTCCCGGGACAGGGGGCTTACGCAGTATTTT
few | NA | TRBJ1-4 | TRBV12-5 | CASGLGQGQTAEKLFF | TGTGCTAGTGGTTTAGGTCAAGGACAAACGGCCGAAAAACTGTTTTTT
NA | TRBD2 | TRBJ2-5 | TRBV9 | CASSPRLAGGETQYF | TGTGCCAGCAGCCCCCGACTAGCGGGAGGGGAGACCCAGTACTTC
NA | NA | TRBJ2-7 | TRBV30 | CAWRDGSYEQYF | TGTGCCTGGCGGGACGGATCCTACGAGCAGTACTTC
NA | TRBD2 | TRBJ2-7 | TRBV9 | CASSVGGGGASYEQYF | TGTGCCAGCAGCGTAGGGGGCGGGGGGGCCTCCTACGAGCAGTACTTC
few | NA | TRBJ2-3 | TRBV4-1 | CASSQNGRLGDTQYF | TGCGCCAGCAGCCAAAATGGTCGTCTGGGAGATACGCAGTATTTT